The present T cell receptor (beta chain) was sequenced within a study of T cells in Graves' hyperthyroidism and ophthalmopathy (dated by TCRdb to the late 2010s). Regarding the study in general: Peripheral blood was collected at initial diagnosis, before any treatment. To identify TCR V-J signatures that set the groups apart, the researchers used a discovery cohort of about a hundred patients, made up of 40 to 45 with Graves' ophthalmopathy and some 58 with stable Graves' hyperthyroidism. Prospective prediction of ophthalmopathy was tested in an independent validation cohort consisting of under 20 hyperthyroidism patients and 15 to 17 patients who later progressed to ophthalmopathy. The roughly 100 discovery patients were randomly split 7:3 into training and test sets. The study also compared thyroid tissue and blood T-cell repertoires from about six Graves' hyperthyroidism patients. After sampling, hyperthyroidism patients received methimazole starting at 30 mg daily, and ophthalmopathy patients received high-dose intravenous methylprednisolone. TCR Vbeta CDR3 sequencing of 120 to 150 peripheral blood samples (over 40 ophthalmopathy, about 74 hyperthyroidism and some 17 progressor patients) is reported in the paper. What the study reported, not specific to this receptor: Blood samples also contained most of the expanded thyroid clonotypes (frequency above 0.001), which suggests that blood repertoires may reflect thyroid immune responses. During validation, the model predicted progression to ophthalmopathy a median of approximately six months ahead of onset, with around 65% sensitivity and more than 72% specificity. No statistical method was used to fix the sample size in advance, and group allocation was not hidden from the investigators. Ophthalmopathy was separated from stable hyperthyroidism by a 13 V-J signature model, with just over 85% sensitivity and about 81% specificity obtained in cross-validation and 80%/75% obtained in testing.

This clonotype was seen repeatedly, ten times or more. Its antigen target is currently unknown. Base qualities are missing; no much larger clone stands one base away. Graves' hyperthyroidism was defined as stable when no progression to ophthalmopathy occurred over 18 months of follow-up. Hyperthyroidism patients were newly diagnosed, had a disease duration of under 2 months, and were aged 18 to 65 years. Patients with uncontrolled infections, other autoimmune diseases, pregnancy or lactation were excluded. Diagnoses were established on the basis of clinical symptoms, serum thyroxine and TRAb, thyroid ultrasound, and orbital computed tomography. PBMCs were isolated from 7.5 to 10 ml of fresh peripheral blood by Ficoll-Paque density gradient centrifugation. Trizol reagent was used to extract total RNA, and RNA quality was then checked on an Agilent 2100 Bioanalyzer. TCR beta CDR3 regions were amplified from RNA transcripts. The TCR CDR3 was subjected to a first round of RT-PCR using the HTBI primer set and the Qiagen OneStep RT-PCR kit. The libraries were constructed in a second round of multiplex PCR and then size-selected and purified. Paired-end sequencing of the libraries was performed with 100 bp reads on an Illumina HiSeq2000. In the paper's pipeline: SOAPnuke was used to process the raw data, throwing out any read that contained adapters or uncalled bases, had a mean Phred below 15, or lacked an exact constant-primer or identifier match. COPE v1.2.5 was used to merge the high-quality paired reads, and each unique nucleotide sequence was defined as a clonotype. MiTCR v1.1 was used to align the clonotypes against IMGT TRBV, TRBD and TRBJ reference segments. Only V-J combinations with frequency above 0.0001, covering about 99% of repertoires, were analysed. The TCS score was defined as the ratio of F50 (clonal expansion) to E x V (chaos), calculated using BLOSUM62-based TCRdist between CDR3 peptides within each V-J. Welch's t-statistics and random forest reduced around 550 V-J features to 10 to 15, which were used in a naive Bayes classifier (R e1071). In-frame beta chains were kept once TCRdb had trimmed the public reads at Q25 with fastp and called clones with MiXCR. Rows are combined by CDR3 protein, so each entry shows the most common genes and DNA. TCRdb's processing, not the authors' own work, is the source of the V and J calls. The table for this sample lists roughly 99,000 distinct CDR3 sequences; more than 15% of them were counted only once. Roughly 40% of the sample lies in the top ten.

Sequenced material: blood. The source of this sequence is a woman in her forties or fifties with Graves' hyperthyroidism.

The sequenced DNA is TGTGCCAGCAGCCGCACAGATACGCAGTATTTT. This yields the protein CASSRTDTQYF. The chain couples TRBV9 to TRBJ2-3; the D gene lacks a confident call. In the germline V gene, CDR1 corresponds to SGDLS and CDR2 to YYNGEE. The cysteine opens and the phenylalanine closes a CDR3 of 11 amino acids. This entry keeps only the CDR3 DNA: 33 bases, framed from base 1. Trimming removed 4 bases from V and 1 base from J, leaving 1 base between the germline ends.